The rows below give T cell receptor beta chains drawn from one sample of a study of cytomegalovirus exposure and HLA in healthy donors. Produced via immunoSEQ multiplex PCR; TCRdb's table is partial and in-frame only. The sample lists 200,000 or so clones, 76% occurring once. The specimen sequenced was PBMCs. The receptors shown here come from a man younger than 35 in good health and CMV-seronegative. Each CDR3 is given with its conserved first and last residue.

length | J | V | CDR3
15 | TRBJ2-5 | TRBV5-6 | CASSLARGLQETQYF
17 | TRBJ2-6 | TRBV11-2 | CASRDFRGQTGANVLTF
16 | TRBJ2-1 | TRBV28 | CASSSHMWEGSDEQFF
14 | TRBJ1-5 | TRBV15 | CATSREYSNQPQHF
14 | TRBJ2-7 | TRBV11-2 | CASSPTVPRNEQYF
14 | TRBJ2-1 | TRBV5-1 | CASGDIVLGNEQFF
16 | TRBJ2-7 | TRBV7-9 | CASSFGLARSSYEQYF
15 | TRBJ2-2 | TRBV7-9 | CASSRDRVRDGELFF
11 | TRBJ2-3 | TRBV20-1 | CSAREQNTQYF
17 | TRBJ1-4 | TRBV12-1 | CASSFAGTGFRFEKLFF
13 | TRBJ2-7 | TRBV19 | CASSFGQGYEQYF
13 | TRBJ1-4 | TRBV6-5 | CASSQGAQEKLFF
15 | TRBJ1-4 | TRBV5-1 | CASRGQGATNEKLFF
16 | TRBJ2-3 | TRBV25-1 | CASSYQTGDSTDTQYF
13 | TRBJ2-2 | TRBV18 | CASSPDRVGELFF
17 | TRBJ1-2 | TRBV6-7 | CASSYSSRRRENYGYTF
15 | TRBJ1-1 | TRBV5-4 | CASSLTGQGFSEAFF
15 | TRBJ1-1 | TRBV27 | CASSQRDRAGTEAFF
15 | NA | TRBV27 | CASSLKGQASYEQYF
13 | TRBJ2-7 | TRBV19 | CASSIGTGIEQYF
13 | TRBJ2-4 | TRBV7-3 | CASSLTSGNIQYF
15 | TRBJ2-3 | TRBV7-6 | CASPPETGDLDTQYF
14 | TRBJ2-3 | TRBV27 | CASRGTGLTDTQYF
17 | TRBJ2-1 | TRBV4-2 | CASSGGFRTSGNNEQFF
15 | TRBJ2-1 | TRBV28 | CASNQGSGKYNEQFF
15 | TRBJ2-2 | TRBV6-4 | CASSPGTTNTGELFF
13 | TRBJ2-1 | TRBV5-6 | CASTPGAKNEQFF
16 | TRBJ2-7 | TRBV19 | CASSKGQLVGGYEQYF
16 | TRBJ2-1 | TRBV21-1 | CASSKLRGRVYNEQFF
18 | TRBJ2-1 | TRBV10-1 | CASSESPLGRGVYNEQFF
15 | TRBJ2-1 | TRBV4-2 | CASSLGTSDYNEQFF
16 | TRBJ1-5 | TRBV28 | CASSIMGQGSNQPQHF
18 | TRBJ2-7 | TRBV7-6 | CASSSSSRTGHPTYEQYF
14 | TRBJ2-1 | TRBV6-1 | CASSEGTAFNEQFF
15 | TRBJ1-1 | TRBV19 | CASSIWGTANTEAFF
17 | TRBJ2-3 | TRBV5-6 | CASSLAKLAGGTDTQYF
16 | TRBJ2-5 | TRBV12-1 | CASSARTSGGQETQYF
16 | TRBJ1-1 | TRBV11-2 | CASSLVRTGPNTEAFF
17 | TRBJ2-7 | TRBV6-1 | CASSDGTSGRAWYEQYF
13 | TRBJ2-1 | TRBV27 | CASSTNPGFEQFF
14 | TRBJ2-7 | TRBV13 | CASSPGQGRYEQYF
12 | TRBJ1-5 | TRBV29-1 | CSVLDSNQPQHF
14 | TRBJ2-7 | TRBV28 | CASVLAAGDSEQYF
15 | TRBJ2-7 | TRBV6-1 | CASSEYRSSIYEQYF
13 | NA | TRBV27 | CASSLSTWGEQYF
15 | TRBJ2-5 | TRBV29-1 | CSVHGREGAQETQYF
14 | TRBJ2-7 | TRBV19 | CASRDRGILDEQYF
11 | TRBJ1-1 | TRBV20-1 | CSALLNTEAFF
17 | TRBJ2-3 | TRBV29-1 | CSVEDLRAGGPPDTQYF
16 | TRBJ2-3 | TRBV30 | CAWSAVSPRGTDTQYF
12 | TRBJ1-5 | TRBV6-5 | CASGGALQPQHF
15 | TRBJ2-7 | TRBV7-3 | CASSLATSGVYEQYF
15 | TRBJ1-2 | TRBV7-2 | CASSSGTAANYGYTF
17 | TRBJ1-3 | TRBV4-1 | CASSLVLDSRSGNTIYF
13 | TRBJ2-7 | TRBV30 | CAWSVLLAYEQYF
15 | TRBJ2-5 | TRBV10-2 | CASTPGRDRERTQYF
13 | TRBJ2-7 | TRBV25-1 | CASSDALSYEQYF
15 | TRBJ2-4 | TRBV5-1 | CASSAGRGRENIQYF
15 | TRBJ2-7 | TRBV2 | CASSVASGTAYEQYF
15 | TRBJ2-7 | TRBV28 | CASSHTQQAPYEQYF